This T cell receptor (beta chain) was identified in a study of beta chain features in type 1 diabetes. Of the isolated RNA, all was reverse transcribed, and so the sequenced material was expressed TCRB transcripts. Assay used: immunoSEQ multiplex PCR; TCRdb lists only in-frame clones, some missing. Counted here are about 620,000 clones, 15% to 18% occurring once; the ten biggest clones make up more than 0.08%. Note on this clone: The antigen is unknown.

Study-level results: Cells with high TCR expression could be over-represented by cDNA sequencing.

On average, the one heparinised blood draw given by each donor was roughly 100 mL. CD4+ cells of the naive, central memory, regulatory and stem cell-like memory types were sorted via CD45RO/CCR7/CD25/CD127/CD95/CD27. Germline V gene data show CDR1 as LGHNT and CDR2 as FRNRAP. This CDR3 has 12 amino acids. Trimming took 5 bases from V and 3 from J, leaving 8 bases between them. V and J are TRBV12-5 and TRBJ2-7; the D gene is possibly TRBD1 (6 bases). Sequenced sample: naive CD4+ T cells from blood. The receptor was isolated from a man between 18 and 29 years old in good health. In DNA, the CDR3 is TGTGCTAGTGGTCGAGGGGGCTACGAGCAGTACTTC. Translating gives CASGRGGYEQYF.